Each of the 13 T cell receptor beta chains below was sequenced from the same sample in a study of cytomegalovirus exposure and HLA in healthy donors. 13 Jbeta primers and 60 Vbeta primers were used for the PCR. Libraries were prepared by immunoSEQ multiplex PCR; TCRdb keeps only in-frame clonotypes and omits some of them. The sample holds about 180,000 clones, 75% to 85% seen once. Input material: PBMCs. The receptors shown here come from a woman in her twenties or thirties in good health and CMV-seropositive.

The chain carries TRBV5-1 and TRBJ2-3; the match to TRBD1 covers 9 bases. In germline, CDR1 is SGHRS, CDR2 YFSETQ. The CDR3 is 14 residues long. V was pared by 4 bases and J by 4 bases, with 4 bases of the junction left unmatched. The chain's CDR3 is CASSPTGGADTQYF. For the CDR3, the DNA is TGCGCCAGCAGCCCCACAGGGGGCGCAGATACGCAGTATTTT.

Written as DNA, the CDR3 is TGTGCCAGCAGCTTATTCGGGCGGCAGGGGCAGGCAGATACGCAGTATTTT. Its translation is CASSLFGRQGQADTQYF. The J gene is TRBJ2-3, the V gene TRBV7-2, with D tentatively TRBD1 (6 bases). Trimming removed 2 bases from V and 4 bases from J, with 19 bases in between. Per germline, CDR1 SGHTA and CDR2 FQGNSA. This CDR3 region has 17 residues.

This clone was counted a single time. The J gene is TRBJ2-3, the V gene TRBV19, with D hard to call. The V and J ends lost 5 bases and 3 bases respectively, with 9 bases between them. The CDR3 covers 13 residues. From germline, CDR1 is LNHDA and CDR2 SQIVND (reference sequence). The CDR3 coding sequence is TGTGCCAGTAGTCCATCAGGAACAGATACGCAGTATTTT. Its protein is CASSPSGTDTQYF.

This CDR3 reads CASSPSGGLGYTF. For the CDR3, the DNA is TGTGCCAGCAGCCCTTCAGGGGGCTTGGGCTACACCTTC. The chain employs TRBV11-2 and TRBJ1-2; TRBD1 aligns across 8 bases. This CDR3 is 13 amino acids long. The germline V gene encodes CDR1 SGHAT and CDR2 FQNNGV. The junction had 7 bases not matched to a gene; V was cut back by 5 bases and J by 8 bases.

The gene calls are TRBV2 and TRBJ2-2; possible D gene TRBD1, 6 bases. Germline values: CDR1 SNHLY, CDR2 FYNNEI. The length of the CDR3 is 15 residues. The V end was cut by 6 bases, the J end by 4 bases, with 15 bases between. CDR3 sequence (DNA): TGTGCCAGCAGGGATAGCAGGGGTGGCACCGGGGAGCTGTTTTTT. This translates into CASRDSRGGTGELFF.

This rearrangement joins TRBV5-6 to TRBJ1-4; D remains unclear. Trimming took off 4 bases at V and 6 bases at J, with 10 bases between the two ends. From germline, CDR1 is SGHDT and CDR2 YYEEEE. The CDR3 has 13 amino acids. CDR3 region: CASSRGEDEKLFF. In DNA form, the CDR3 reads TGTGCCAGCAGCCGGGGAGAGGATGAAAAACTGTTTTTT.

The V call is TRBV28, the J call TRBJ1-2; D perhaps matches TRBD1 (5 bases). CDR1 is MDHEN, CDR2 SYDVKM, per germline. The CDR3 is 15 residues long. Trimming removed 2 bases at V and 0 bases at J, with 10 bases between. For the CDR3, the DNA is TGTGCCAGCAGTTTAGGGGGACTGCCTAACTATGGCTACACCTTC. Translation gives CASSLGGLPNYGYTF.

The chain joins TRBV4-2 to TRBJ1-6; tentative D call: TRBD1 (5 bases). Germline values: CDR1 LGHNA, CDR2 YNFKEQ. The CDR3 covers 17 residues. Trimming cost V 1 base and J 7 bases, with 17 bases left between them. CDR3 residues: CASSQGGGARGNSPLHF. DNA of the CDR3: TGTGCCAGCAGCCAAGGGGGAGGGGCGCGGGGAAATTCACCCCTCCACTTT.

The gene calls are TRBV11-3 and TRBJ1-4; 11 bases align to TRBD1. Germline-derived CDR1 and CDR2 are SGHNT and YENEEA. J lost 7 bases, V lost 6 bases, and 10 bases had no gene match. The CDR3 spans 16 residues. CDR3 region: CASSSSGTGGGEKLFF. DNA for the CDR3: TGTGCCAGCAGTTCCTCCGGGACAGGGGGTGGTGAAAAACTGTTTTTT.

The CDR3 sequence: CASRTASHSNQPQHF. As DNA, the CDR3 is TGTGCCAGTAGGACAGCTTCTCATAGCAATCAGCCCCAGCATTTT. The V and J genes are TRBV19 and TRBJ1-5, with a weak D call TRBD1 (5 bases). The CDR3 is 15 amino acids. Per the germline V gene, CDR1 is LNHDA and CDR2 is SQIVND (reference sequence). With 6 bases removed from V and 0 bases from J, the gap between germline ends came to 12 bases.

V gene TRBV7-2 combines with J gene TRBJ2-7; 8 nucleotides align to TRBD1. Germline values: CDR1 SGHTA, CDR2 FQGNSA. This CDR3 is built from 14 residues. J lost 3 bases, V lost 5 bases, and 6 bases had no gene match. CDR3 amino acids: CASSRYDRGYEQYF. The CDR3 nucleotides are TGTGCCAGCAGCCGTTACGACAGGGGCTACGAGCAGTACTTC.

This clone was seen just once. V and J are TRBV6-5 and TRBJ2-7; TRBD1 might be the D (7 bases). Trimming shortened V by 7 bases and J by 0 bases, and 16 bases separated the two germline ends. This CDR3 is 15 amino acids long. Germline V gene lookup returns CDR1 MNHEY and CDR2 SVGAGI. The CDR3 DNA is TGTGCCAGCACCAGGGGGGTCCATTCCTCCTACGAGCAGTACTTC. Its translation is CASTRGVHSSYEQYF.

The CDR3 DNA follows: TGTGCCAGCAGACGTGCCTACGAGCAGTACTTC. This encodes CASRRAYEQYF. The chain uses TRBV6-5 and TRBJ2-5; D gene ambiguous. TRBJ2-7 matches the DNA end more closely, so the J call is doubtful. The CDR3 is 11 residues long. The germline V gene has CDR1 MNHEY and CDR2 SVGAGI.